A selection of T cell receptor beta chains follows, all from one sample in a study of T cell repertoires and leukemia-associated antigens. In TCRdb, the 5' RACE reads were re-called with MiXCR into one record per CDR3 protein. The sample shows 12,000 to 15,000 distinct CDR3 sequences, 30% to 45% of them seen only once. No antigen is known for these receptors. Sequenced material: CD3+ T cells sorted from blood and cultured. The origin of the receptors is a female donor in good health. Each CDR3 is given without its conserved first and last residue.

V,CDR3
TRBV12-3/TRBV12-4,VGSYSSIPGEPF
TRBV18,ASSPLSQETQY
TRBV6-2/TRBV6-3,ASRSSGRISTDTQY
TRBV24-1,ATKAGGPRNEQF
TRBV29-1,SVRPGTSGSIEQY
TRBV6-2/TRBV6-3,AGSYSDSSYDQY
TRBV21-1,ASSIDRGGLKNIQY
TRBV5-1,ASSSEGRGGGETQY
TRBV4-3,ASSRARRMQETQY
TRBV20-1,SARGSTGGTSGTWGGYNEQS
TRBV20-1,SARGVAGGDTGELF
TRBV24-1,ATSDSRQGSYEQY
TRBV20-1,SAKRGEARELF
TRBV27,ASSTNPRRVSTEAF
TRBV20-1,SAQGQGYDNEQF
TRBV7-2,ASSWTAGGNSYNEQF
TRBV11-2,AHPEDSSFYICSAGQAYEQY
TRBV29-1,SVECGDTLY
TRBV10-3,AISPDNFLAGGGNEQF